The 30 T cell receptor beta chains reported below all come from one sample, sequenced in a study of memory CD4+ T cells and cytomegalovirus serostatus. Single viable CD3+CD4+CD8-CD45RO+ cells were sorted as the memory CD4+ T cells. Assay: immunoSEQ multiplex PCR; the TCRdb copy retains only in-frame clones and omits some. The sample records about 56,000 clones, over 80% being singletons. Sequenced sample: memory CD4+ T cells from blood. The receptors stem from an adult in good health and CMV-seronegative.

The chain has TRBV5-1 and TRBJ2-1; 7 bases agree with TRBD1. Germline V gene sequence: CDR1 SGHRS, CDR2 YFSETQ. CDR3 size: 15 residues. Losses at the gene ends were 4 bases for V and 3 bases for J; bases not matched to a gene: 7. CDR3 sequence reads: CASSPRTGDYNEQFF. DNA for the CDR3: TGCGCCAGCAGCCCGAGGACAGGAGACTACAATGAGCAGTTCTTC.

The V call is TRBV9, the J call TRBJ2-3, with D uncertain. This CDR3 region has 15 residues. Trimming removed 3 bases at V and 2 bases at J, with 13 bases between. Looked up from germline, CDR1 is SGDLS and CDR2 is YYNGEE. The CDR3 loop is CASSDSPPPTDTQYF. The CDR3 DNA reads TGTGCCAGCAGCGACTCACCTCCCCCCACAGATACGCAGTATTTT.

The rearrangement uses TRBV7-8 and TRBJ2-2, with 8 positions matching TRBD2. The trim removed 1 base at V and 0 bases at J, leaving 4 bases unmatched. The CDR3 runs to 17 residues. Germline V CDR1 and CDR2: SGHVS, FQNEAQ. The CDR3 nucleotides are TGTGCCAGCAGCTTAGTGATGCGGGGGGCGAACACCGGGGAGCTGTTTTTT. This sequence encodes CASSLVMRGANTGELFF.

The chain carries TRBV11-2 and TRBJ2-3; D assignment may be TRBD1 or TRBD2 (6 bases each). The CDR3 length is 17 residues. Germline loops: CDR1 SGHAT, CDR2 FQNNGV. V lost 0 bases and J 3 bases, leaving 16 bases between the germline ends. The CDR3 protein is CASSLDLPGAATDTQYF. The CDR3 coding sequence is TGTGCCAGCAGCTTAGACCTCCCGGGGGCGGCGACAGATACGCAGTATTTT.

The chain carries TRBV11-2 and TRBJ2-3; the match to TRBD2 covers 13 bases. Germline CDR1 SGHAT, CDR2 FQNNGV. After removal of 5 bases from V and 5 bases from J, the junction contained 7 bases not matched to a gene. CDR3 length: 16 amino acids. The DNA for the CDR3 is TGTGCCAGCAGCCTCGGGACTAGCGGGGTTAGAGATACGCAGTATTTT. Amino acids: CASSLGTSGVRDTQYF.

The chain uses TRBV28 and TRBJ2-3; the D is unclear. CDR3 size: 13 residues. In germline, CDR1 is MDHEN, CDR2 SYDVKM. V lost 5 bases and J 4 bases, leaving 10 bases between the germline ends. The DNA of the CDR3 is TGTGCCAGCAGTCCGGGCTCCCCAGATACGCAGTATTTT. It translates to CASSPGSPDTQYF.

The V gene is TRBV4-3, the J gene TRBJ1-1, with D possibly matching TRBD1 (5 bases). This CDR3 spans 14 amino acids. The V end was cut by 3 bases, the J end by 3 bases, with 11 bases between. In germline, CDR1 is LGHNA, CDR2 YSLEER. CDR3 in DNA: TGCGCCAGCAGCCAGCGGGGGGGGGACACTGAAGCTTTCTTT. It specifies CASSQRGGDTEAFF.

The chain recombines TRBV7-3 with TRBJ2-3, with TRBD2 matching over 8 bases. Germline-derived CDR1 and CDR2 are SGHTA and FQGTGA. The CDR3 is 15 residues long. With V trimmed by 1 base and J by 3 bases, 3 bases remained unmatched. The CDR3: CASSLSGGWTDTQYF. CDR3 DNA sequence: TGTGCCAGCAGCTTAAGCGGGGGGTGGACAGATACGCAGTATTTT.

The chain links TRBV4-3 to TRBJ2-7; D may be TRBD1 (6 bases). This CDR3 comprises 14 residues. The germline V and J ends were trimmed by 0 bases and 3 bases, with 9 bases remaining between them. CDR1 LGHNA and CDR2 YSLEER come from the germline V gene. CDR3 coding DNA: TGCGCCAGCAGCCAAGATAGGGGGATCTACGAGCAGTACTTC. Protein: CASSQDRGIYEQYF.

Turning to this clone: Other DNA sequences within the sample encode an identical CDR3. The rearrangement joins TRBV14 to TRBJ2-1, with a tentative D call TRBD1 (5 bases). The V gene lost 2 bases and the J gene lost 5 bases, with 13 bases spanning the gap. The CDR3 is 15 amino acids. From germline, CDR1 is SGHDN and CDR2 FVKESK. The CDR3 reads CASSQLGQGNNEQFF. CDR3 DNA sequence: TGTGCCAGCAGCCAACTAGGGCAGGGAAACAATGAGCAGTTCTTC.

The CDR3 spells CASSQGAGRSYEQYF. The CDR3 DNA reads as TGCGCCAGCAGCCAGGGAGCGGGGCGTTCATACGAGCAGTACTTC. The genes are TRBV4-3 and TRBJ2-7; 7 bases agree with TRBD2. In germline, CDR1 is LGHNA, CDR2 YSLEER. V dropped 3 bases and J dropped 4; count of bases not matched to a gene: 9. There are 15 residues in the CDR3.

The chain recombines TRBV19 with TRBJ2-3; D unresolved. Germline V CDR1 and CDR2: LNHDA, SQIVND (reference sequence). This CDR3 region has 13 residues. V was cut by 6 bases and J by 1 base, with 8 bases left in between. The DNA for the CDR3 is TGTGCCAGTAGCGCAGACCGCACAGATACGCAGTATTTT. Translating it yields CASSADRTDTQYF.

The chain has TRBV18 and TRBJ1-1, with a possible D match to TRBD1 (6 bases). The CDR3 has 15 residues. In germline, CDR1 is KGHSH, CDR2 LQKENI. The V end lost 3 bases, the J end lost 3 bases, and 14 bases lay between the germline ends. CDR3 in DNA: TGTGCCAGCTCACCGCTCGGGACACCCTACACTGAAGCTTTCTTT. The encoded protein is CASSPLGTPYTEAFF. Complete variable domain (other parts from reference TRBV18 and TRBJ1-1): NAGVMQNPRHLVRRRGQEARLRCSPMKGHSHVYWYRQLPEEGLKFMVYLQKENIIDESGMPKERFSAEFPKEGPSILRIQQVVRGDSAAYFCASSPLGTPYTEAFFGQGTRLTVV.

The V gene is TRBV19, the J gene TRBJ2-7; D unresolved. The CDR3 runs to 14 residues. Between the trimmed V and J ends, which lost 1 base and 1 base, there was a span of 8 bases. The germline V gene has CDR1 LNHDA and CDR2 SQIVND (reference sequence). Here the CDR3 reads CASSIGAGSYEQYF. The DNA for the CDR3 is TGTGCCAGTAGTATAGGGGCTGGGTCCTACGAGCAGTACTTC.

The chain is built from TRBV19 and TRBJ1-5; possibly TRBD1 for D (5 bases). Per germline, CDR1 LNHDA and CDR2 SQIVND (reference sequence). With 6 bases removed from V and 0 bases from J, the gap between germline ends came to 9 bases. The CDR3 runs to 14 residues. Here the CDR3 DNA reads TGTGCCAGTAGAGGGGACTTTAGCAATCAGCCCCAGCATTTT. Residues: CASRGDFSNQPQHF.

The chain recombines TRBV11-1 with TRBJ2-5; possibly TRBD1 for D (6 bases). V was clipped by 5 bases and J by 2 bases, with 9 bases between them. The germline V gene has CDR1 SGHAT and CDR2 FQDESV (reference sequence). The CDR3 extends over 13 amino acids. CDR3: CASSPDRQETQYF. Here the CDR3 DNA reads TGTGCCAGCAGCCCTGACAGGCAAGAGACCCAGTACTTC.

This chain joins TRBV7-6 and TRBJ2-1; no clear D gene. V gave up 5 bases and J gave up 1 base, with 6 bases separating them. Per the germline V gene, CDR1 is SGHVS and CDR2 is FNYEAQ. This CDR3 contains 13 residues. The CDR3 bases are TGTGCCAGCAGCCTCTGGTCCTACAATGAGCAGTTCTTC. The encoded protein is CASSLWSYNEQFF. The full variable domain, with the rest looked up from reference TRBV7-6 and TRBJ2-1, is GAGVSQSPRYKVTKRGQDVALRCDPISGHVSLYWYRQALGQGPEFLTYFNYEAQQDKSGLPNDRFSAERPEGSISTLTIQRTEQRDSAMYRCASSLWSYNEQFFGPGTRLTVL.

This clone was picked up one time. The chain has TRBV11-2 and TRBJ1-2; 7 nucleotides align to TRBD1. Germline lookup yields CDR1 SGHAT and CDR2 FQNNGV. CDR3 length: 15 residues. J lost 2 bases, V lost 6 bases, and 9 bases had no gene match. The CDR3 here is CASRPRGTANYGYTF. The DNA for the CDR3 is TGTGCCAGCAGGCCCAGGGGGACAGCAAACTATGGCTACACCTTC. The whole variable domain, remainder taken from reference TRBV11-2 and TRBJ1-2, is EAGVAQSPRYKIIEKRQSVAFWCNPISGHATLYWYQQILGQGPKLLIQFQNNGVVDDSQLPKDRFSAERLKGVDSTLKIQPAKLEDSAVYLCASRPRGTANYGYTFGSGTRLTVV.

The V call is TRBV19, the J call TRBJ2-6; D unresolved. Germline-derived CDR1 and CDR2 are LNHDA and SQIVND (reference sequence). CDR3 length equals 14 residues. V gave up 8 bases and J gave up 0 bases, with 8 bases separating them. The chain's CDR3 is CASLHSSGANVLTF. The CDR3 coding sequence is TGTGCCAGTTTACACAGCTCTGGGGCCAACGTCCTGACTTTC.

This chain links TRBV30 with TRBJ1-2, with TRBD1 matching 7 bases. Germline V gene data show CDR1 as GTSNPN and CDR2 as SVGIG (reference sequence). Trimming took 7 bases from V and 1 from J; bases not matched to a gene: 9. This CDR3 contains 14 residues. CDR3 amino acids: CASAGTEINYGYTF. CDR3 nucleotide sequence: TGTGCCTCCGCCGGGACAGAGATTAACTATGGCTACACCTTC.

This chain uses TRBV4-1 with TRBJ1-3, with D unclear. This CDR3 comprises 17 residues. The V gene lost 2 bases and the J gene lost 0 bases, with 14 bases spanning the gap. CDR1 and CDR2 from the germline V gene are MGHRA and YSYEKL. The CDR3 reads CASSQLTAAGSGNTIYF. CDR3 DNA sequence: TGCGCCAGCAGCCAATTAACAGCGGCTGGCTCTGGAAACACCATATATTTT.

This sequence joins TRBV28 and TRBJ2-1; 8 bases line up with TRBD2. Germline loops: CDR1 MDHEN, CDR2 SYDVKM. The J segment lost 4 bases and the V segment lost 3 bases, leaving 5 bases of the junction unmatched. This CDR3 comprises 15 residues. CDR3 bases: TGTGCCAGCAGTTTTTGGCGGGGGGTTTACAATGAGCAGTTCTTC. Its translation: CASSFWRGVYNEQFF.

This clone was observed a handful of times. The chain couples TRBV7-2 to TRBJ2-5; 8 bases agree with TRBD1. This CDR3 is built from 15 residues. Trimming removed 8 bases from V and 5 bases from J; junction bases left unmatched: 13. In germline, CDR1 is SGHTA, CDR2 FQGNSA. CDR3 in amino acids: CASGTGTGAFETQYF. Written as DNA, the CDR3 is TGTGCCAGCGGTACCGGGACAGGCGCCTTCGAGACCCAGTACTTC.

The chain has TRBV4-3 and TRBJ1-4; D is uncertain. Germline V gene sequence: CDR1 LGHNA, CDR2 YSLEER. V lost 0 bases to trimming and J lost 5 bases, with 13 bases between them. The CDR3 spans 16 residues. The CDR3 DNA is TGCGCCAGCAGCCAAGAGAGGAAGAGGAACAATGAAAAACTGTTTTTT. It translates to CASSQERKRNNEKLFF.

V and J are TRBV28 and TRBJ2-1, with D perhaps matching TRBD2 (6 bases). CDR1 is MDHEN, CDR2 SYDVKM, per germline. The length of the CDR3 is 12 residues. The V end was cut by 8 bases, the J end by 4 bases, with 9 bases between. The CDR3 protein is CASWSGYNEQFF. DNA of the CDR3: TGTGCCAGCTGGAGCGGGTACAATGAGCAGTTCTTC.

The genes are TRBV27 and TRBJ1-2, with D uncertain. Trimming took 0 bases from V and 4 from J, leaving 3 bases between them. Germline V gives CDR1 MNHEY, CDR2 SMNVEV (reference sequence). This CDR3 region has 12 residues. The CDR3 DNA follows: TGTGCCAGCAGTTTATCAGGCTATGGCTACACCTTC. Protein product: CASSLSGYGYTF.

V usage is TRBV7-2 and J usage is TRBJ2-7; 8 positions agree with TRBD2. The trim removed 5 bases at V and 0 bases at J, leaving 6 bases unmatched. Germline CDR1 is SGHTA and CDR2 is FQGNSA. There are 15 residues in the CDR3. CDR3 bases: TGTGCCAGCAGCAAGAGCGGGGGTTCCTCCTACGAGCAGTACTTC. Translating it yields CASSKSGGSSYEQYF. The full variable domain, in which reference TRBV7-2 and TRBJ2-7 provide the parts outside the CDR3, is GAGVSQSPSNKVTEKGKDVELRCDPISGHTALYWYRQSLGQGLEFLIYFQGNSAPDKSGLPSDRFSAERTGGSVSTLTIQRTQQEDSAVYLCASSKSGGSSYEQYFGPGTRLTVT.

The rearrangement joins TRBV10-3 to TRBJ2-3, with 7 bases fitting TRBD2. The germline V gene has CDR1 ENHRY and CDR2 SYGVKD. The CDR3 contains 14 residues. Germline trimming cut 4 bases from V and 1 base from J; bases unmatched to any gene: 2. The CDR3 DNA sequence: TGTGCCATCAGTGGAACTAGCGGCACAGATACGCAGTATTTT. Translation gives CAISGTSGTDTQYF.

V usage is TRBV19 and J usage is TRBJ2-2; D uncertain. The V end was cut by 1 base, the J end by 8 bases, with 5 bases between. CDR1 and CDR2 from the germline V gene are LNHDA and SQIVND (reference sequence). The CDR3 is 12 amino acids. The CDR3 region is CASSIVEGELFF. DNA of the CDR3: TGTGCCAGTAGTATAGTCGAAGGGGAGCTGTTTTTT.

This clone was observed a handful of times. This chain joins TRBV7-9 and TRBJ1-1; no reliable D call. Germline CDR1 and CDR2: SEHNR and FQNEAQ (reference sequence). V gave up 4 bases and J gave up 1 base, with 7 bases separating them. The CDR3 covers 13 residues. The CDR3 loop reads CASSSQPNTEAFF. The DNA for the CDR3 is TGTGCCAGCAGCTCCCAACCGAACACTGAAGCTTTCTTT.